The 30 T cell receptor beta chains below all came from one sample that was sequenced in a study of spatial heterogeneity in lung cancer. Via MiXCR, TCRdb re-called the 5' RACE reads, giving one row per CDR3 protein. Here the sample spans about 48,000 distinct CDR3 sequences, about 5.8% being singletons. The sample's time point: sample taken at primary tumor resection. Without sorting, whole RNA was sequenced from tumor, nontumor lung or frozen PBMC. The sequenced sample was PBMCs, obtained at surgery. These receptors all come from a male donor with early-stage non-small cell lung cancer.

This clonotype has a count of ten or more. In nucleotides, the CDR3 is TGCGCCAGCAGCCAAGATAGGCAACGGGACGGGCCGAGCAACTATGGCTACACCTTC. Protein product: CASSQDRQRDGPSNYGYTF. The rearrangement links TRBV4-3 to TRBJ1-2, with TRBD1 as a possible D gene (5 bases). The CDR3 has 19 residues. The V end lost 0 bases, the J end lost 2 bases, and 22 bases lay between the germline ends. Looked up from germline, CDR1 is LGHNA and CDR2 is YSLEER.

This clonotype was detected many times. This chain connects TRBV28 to TRBJ1-2, with D maybe TRBD1 (6 bases). CDR1 and CDR2 from the germline V gene are MDHEN and SYDVKM. The CDR3 consists of 15 residues. The V end was cut by 5 bases, the J end by 2 bases, with 15 bases between. This CDR3 is CASSRLAGGNYGYTF. DNA of the CDR3: TGTGCCAGCAGTCGACTGGCGGGGGGCAACTATGGCTACACCTTC.

The table lists this clonotype with many counts. The rearrangement links TRBV29-1 to TRBJ2-2; 12 bases match TRBD2. CDR1 is SQVTM and CDR2 is ANQGSEA in the germline V gene. The CDR3 runs 17 residues. Losses at the gene ends were 6 bases for V and 0 bases for J; bases not matched to a gene: 8. DNA of the CDR3: TGCAGCGTCAGACTAGCGGGAGTAGACTCGAACACCGGGGAGCTGTTTTTT. It encodes CSVRLAGVDSNTGELFF.

The CDR3 region is CAISDVLSGRYNEQFF. CDR3 DNA sequence: TGTGCCATCAGTGATGTACTAAGCGGACGCTACAATGAGCAGTTCTTC. The V gene is TRBV10-3, the J gene TRBJ2-1; a weak D match, TRBD2 (5 bases). The CDR3 sequence is 16 residues long. Per the germline V gene, CDR1 is ENHRY and CDR2 is SYGVKD. Between the trimmed V and J ends, which lost 3 bases and 3 bases, there was a span of 15 bases.

CDR3 sequence: CASSYYGQETQYF. CDR3 nucleotides: TGTGCCAGCAGTTACTACGGCCAAGAGACCCAGTACTTC. J is TRBJ2-5 and V is TRBV6-2 or TRBV6-3, with D unresolved. Germline V CDR1 and CDR2: MNHEY, SVGEGT. This CDR3 region has 13 residues. V was shortened by 1 base and J by 1 base, with 4 bases between the two germline ends.

This clonotype was picked up many times. V is TRBV30 and J is TRBJ1-1; 10 bases align to TRBD1. The ends lost 2 bases at V and 1 base at J; junction bases unmatched: 4. Germline-derived CDR1 and CDR2 are GTSNPN and SVGIG (reference sequence). This CDR3 is built from 15 residues. The CDR3 reads CAWSPWDRGNTEAFF. In DNA, the CDR3 is TGTGCCTGGAGTCCCTGGGACAGGGGGAACACTGAAGCTTTCTTT.

The rearrangement links TRBV10-3 to TRBJ2-1; D uncertain. This CDR3 spans 14 amino acids. CDR1 and CDR2 from the germline V gene are ENHRY and SYGVKD. The V gene lost 6 bases and the J gene lost 5 bases, with 14 bases spanning the gap. This CDR3 reads CAIRSDDHHNEQFF. The CDR3 region has the DNA TGTGCCATCAGGTCCGATGACCATCACAATGAGCAGTTCTTC.

In this sample, this clonotype turned up a few times. The V gene is TRBV6-4, the J gene TRBJ2-7; possible D gene TRBD2, 6 bases. The V gene's germline CDR1 is MRHNA and CDR2 SNTAGT. The V gene lost 3 bases and the J gene lost 7 bases, with 25 bases spanning the gap. The CDR3 runs to 17 residues. The chain's CDR3 is CASSEGTWGERSEEQYF. The CDR3 nucleotides read TGTGCCAGCAGTGAGGGGACGTGGGGGGAGCGCTCAGAGGAGCAGTACTTC.

This clonotype has ten or more counts. The chain combines TRBV20-1 with TRBJ2-7; a possible D gene is TRBD2 (5 bases). Deletions cut 3 bases from V and 2 bases from J, with 5 bases between. Germline loops: CDR1 DFQATT, CDR2 SNEGSKA (reference sequence). The CDR3 is made up of 11 amino acids. CDR3 coding DNA: TGCAGTGCTAGCGGGACCTACGAGCAGTACTTC. This sequence encodes CSASGTYEQYF.

This clonotype was observed at least ten times. The chain uses TRBV7-9 and TRBJ1-2, with D unresolved. The CDR3 spans 15 residues. The V end was cut by 1 base, the J end by 4 bases, with 13 bases between. CDR1 is SEHNR and CDR2 is FQNEAQ in the germline V gene (reference sequence). The CDR3 reads CASSLEGSAVYGYTF. The CDR3 DNA follows: TGTGCCAGCAGCTTAGAGGGCAGTGCGGTCTATGGCTACACCTTC.

This clonotype has a count of ten or more. The chain has TRBV12-3 or TRBV12-4 and TRBJ1-2; 7 nucleotides agree with TRBD1. V shed 6 bases, J shed 5 bases, and the junction held 6 bases outside the gene matches. This CDR3 is built from 13 residues. As DNA, the CDR3 is TGTGCCAGCAGGCCCGGGACAGCTTATGGCTACACCTTC. Amino acids: CASRPGTAYGYTF.

This clonotype was seen ten or more times. The rearrangement links TRBV5-1 to TRBJ1-1; tentative D call: TRBD1 (5 bases). Germline V CDR1 and CDR2: SGHRS, YFSETQ. The V and J ends lost 2 bases and 2 bases respectively, with 13 bases between them. The CDR3 consists of 15 residues. The CDR3 nucleotides are TGCGCCAGCAGCTTCACAGGAGGTGTAAACACTGAAGCTTTCTTT. Translating gives CASSFTGGVNTEAFF.

This clonotype was counted at least ten times. The chain is built from TRBV7-2 and TRBJ2-6; D might be TRBD1 (6 bases). The CDR3 totals 15 residues. Trimming shortened V by 5 bases and J by 4 bases, and 12 bases separated the two germline ends. Germline V lookup: CDR1 SGHTA, CDR2 FQGNSA. The CDR3, as DNA: TGTGCCAGCAGCACAACAGGGTACGGGGCCAACGTCCTGACTTTC. Encoded protein: CASSTTGYGANVLTF. Filled out from reference TRBV7-2 and TRBJ2-6, the complete variable domain reads GAGVSQSPSNKVTEKGKDVELRCDPISGHTALYWYRQSLGQGLEFLIYFQGNSAPDKSGLPSDRFSAERTGGSVSTLTIQRTQQEDSAVYLCASSTTGYGANVLTFGAGSRLTVL.

The sample holds many counts of this clonotype. The chain employs TRBV12-3 or TRBV12-4 and TRBJ1-2; weak D call: TRBD1 (5 bases). The ends were cut back, 6 bases at V and 4 bases at J, with 9 bases in the middle. The CDR3 totals 12 residues. The CDR3 loop is CASRAGTYGYTF. Written as DNA, the CDR3 is TGTGCCAGCAGAGCCGGGACCTATGGCTACACCTTC.

The chain carries TRBV5-6 and TRBJ1-1; D remains ambiguous. This CDR3 has 16 amino acids. The ends were cut back, 5 bases at V and 3 bases at J, with 20 bases in the middle. CDR1 and CDR2 (germline): SGHDT, YYEEEE. The DNA for the CDR3 is TGTGCCAGCAGGTATATCAAACTGGAAAAGGACACTGAAGCTTTCTTT. Translation gives CASRYIKLEKDTEAFF.

This clonotype showed up many times. The V gene is TRBV10-3, the J gene TRBJ2-1; TRBD2 is a possible D gene (5 bases). This CDR3 has 14 residues. CDR1 and CDR2 (germline): ENHRY, SYGVKD. Deletions cut 6 bases from V and 5 bases from J, with 14 bases between. CDR3: CAIRAEVGHNEQFF. As DNA, the CDR3 is TGTGCCATCAGGGCGGAGGTCGGGCACAATGAGCAGTTCTTC.

J is TRBJ2-6 and V is TRBV19; 9 nucleotides match TRBD1. CDR1 LNHDA and CDR2 SQIVND come from the germline V gene (reference sequence). Losses at the gene ends were 3 bases for V and 1 base for J; bases not matched to a gene: 16. The CDR3 spans 21 residues. CDR3 nucleotides: TGTGCCAGTAGTATGGGATTCCGGGACAGGGTGATCTCGTCTGGGGCCAACGTCCTGACTTTC. This codes for CASSMGFRDRVISSGANVLTF.

This clonotype came up many times. V gene TRBV2 combines with J gene TRBJ1-3; D uncertain. CDR3 length: 14 residues. Deletions cut 5 bases from V and 2 bases from J, with 10 bases between. Germline loops: CDR1 SNHLY, CDR2 FYNNEI. CDR3 bases: TGTGCCAGCAGTCAAAGCCGGACTGGAAACACCATATATTTT. Translated, it gives CASSQSRTGNTIYF.

This sequence joins TRBV7-8 and TRBJ2-1; 8 bases are shared with TRBD2. V lost 1 base and J lost 4; bases outside the gene matches: 9. Germline loops: CDR1 SGHVS, CDR2 FQNEAQ. CDR3 length equals 17 residues. The CDR3 region has the DNA TGTGCCAGCAGCTTAGAGGGGCTAGCGGGCGGTTACAATGAGCAGTTCTTC. This encodes CASSLEGLAGGYNEQFF.

Many counts were recorded for this clonotype. The gene calls are TRBV7-2 and TRBJ2-7; 13 nucleotides agree with TRBD2. This CDR3 comprises 17 residues. The V gene's germline CDR1 is SGHTA and CDR2 FQGNSA. Trimming at V came to 3 bases and at J to 6 bases, leaving 11 bases not matched to a gene. The CDR3 region is CASSFRDTSGRESEQYF. The CDR3 DNA follows: TGTGCCAGCAGCTTTCGGGATACTAGCGGGAGGGAATCCGAGCAGTACTTC.

This clonotype was detected ten times or more. The junction differs from germline at one of its ends, possibly a read error. V usage is TRBV6-5 and J usage is TRBJ2-7; 8 bases line up with TRBD2. Germline CDR1 reads MNHEY; CDR2 reads SVGAGI. The CDR3 extends over 14 amino acids. CDR3 region: CASSSSGRSHEQYF. In DNA, the CDR3 is TGTGCCAGCAGCTCTAGCGGGCGCTCCCACGAGCAGTACTTC.

This clonotype was counted at least ten times. This sequence joins TRBV6-2 or TRBV6-3 and TRBJ1-1; D gene unclear. V lost 8 bases and J 11 bases, leaving 15 bases between the germline ends. The germline gives CDR1 MNHEY, CDR2 SVGEGT. This CDR3 has 11 amino acids. The CDR3 loop is CASEAGSEAFF. The CDR3 nucleotides read TGTGCCAGCGAGGCGGGATCGGAGGCTTTCTTT.

This clonotype showed up many times. This chain uses TRBV30 with TRBJ2-5, with D possibly TRBD2 on 5 matching bases. From germline, CDR1 is GTSNPN and CDR2 SVGIG (reference sequence). This CDR3 comprises 15 residues. Trimming removed 0 bases from V and 7 bases from J, with 18 bases in between. The CDR3 nucleotides read TGTGCCTGGAGTGTAGAGGGTCGCAATGTGGTGACCCAGTACTTC. It specifies CAWSVEGRNVVTQYF.

This clonotype was counted ten times or more. This chain joins TRBV5-1 and TRBJ2-7, with D maybe TRBD1 (7 bases). The CDR3 consists of 14 residues. V lost 0 bases and J 5 bases, leaving 12 bases between the germline ends. Germline V gene sequence: CDR1 SGHRS, CDR2 YFSETQ. The CDR3 DNA reads as TGCGCCAGCAGCTTGGAACAGGGGAGGCACGAGCAGTACTTC. Its protein product is CASSLEQGRHEQYF.

This clonotype was counted ten times or more. This sequence joins TRBV20-1 and TRBJ2-1, with TRBD2 matching over 10 bases. Germline V gene sequence: CDR1 DFQATT, CDR2 SNEGSKA (reference sequence). With V trimmed by 6 bases and J by 4 bases, 3 bases remained unmatched. The CDR3 runs 13 residues. CDR3 loop: CSAAGLAYNEQFF. CDR3 nucleotides: TGCAGTGCCGCGGGACTAGCGTACAATGAGCAGTTCTTC.

The sample holds a few counts of this clonotype. The chain has TRBV12-3 or TRBV12-4 and TRBJ2-3, with D possibly matching TRBD2 (6 bases). The ends were cut back, 7 bases at V and 3 bases at J, with 14 bases in the middle. The CDR3 runs to 14 residues. In DNA, the CDR3 is TGTGCCAGCATCCTTGGGGGGTTAACAGATACGCAGTATTTT. This sequence encodes CASILGGLTDTQYF.

This clonotype was recorded at least ten times. V is TRBV29-1 and J is TRBJ2-5; a possible D gene is TRBD1 (6 bases). V lost 1 base and J lost 4, with 7 bases in between. Looked up from germline, CDR1 is SQVTM and CDR2 is ANQGSEA. The CDR3 runs to 12 residues. CDR3 in DNA: TGCAGCGTTGAAGTGACAGGAGAGACCCAGTACTTC. Translated: CSVEVTGETQYF.

This clonotype was recorded many times. The genes are TRBV28 and TRBJ1-1; D is unresolved. V shed 1 base and J shed 4 bases, with 10 bases lying between them. The CDR3 spans 14 residues. CDR1 and CDR2 from the germline V gene are MDHEN and SYDVKM. This CDR3 reads CASSLFRRSTEAFF. CDR3 nucleotides: TGTGCCAGCAGTTTATTCCGTAGGAGCACTGAAGCTTTCTTT. Full variable domain (remainder filled in from reference TRBV28 and TRBJ1-1): DVKVTQSSRYLVKRTGEKVFLECVQDMDHENMFWYRQDPGLGLRLIYFSYDVKMKEKGDIPEGYSVSREKKERFSLILESASTNQTSMYLCASSLFRRSTEAFFGQGTRLTVV.

This clonotype was seen many times. The V and J genes are TRBV4-2 and TRBJ2-5; TRBD2 aligns across 7 bases. With V trimmed by 0 bases and J by 3 bases, 7 bases remained unmatched. Germline CDR1 and CDR2: LGHNA and YNFKEQ. There are 16 residues in the CDR3. CDR3 DNA sequence: TGTGCCAGCAGCCAAGAAAGTGGGCTAGCGGAAGAGACCCAGTACTTC. Amino acid sequence: CASSQESGLAEETQYF.

At least ten counts were recorded for this clonotype. The V and J genes are TRBV5-1 and TRBJ2-1; 11 bases line up with TRBD2. Trimming took 4 bases from V and 5 from J; bases not matched to a gene: 5. Germline V gene data show CDR1 as SGHRS and CDR2 as YFSETQ. This CDR3 region has 15 residues. The CDR3 region has the DNA TGCGCCAGCAGCCCCTTAGCGGGAGGGGACAATGAGCAGTTCTTC. Translating it yields CASSPLAGGDNEQFF.